The 29 T cell receptor beta chains presented below share a single source sample, sequenced in a study of T cells in Graves' hyperthyroidism and ophthalmopathy. Using RNA transcripts as the source, TCR beta CDR3 regions were amplified. A first-round RT-PCR of the TCR CDR3 used the HTBI primer set. MiXCR was run by TCRdb on the multiplex PCR reads, yielding one entry per CDR3 protein. This sample yields 450,000 to 500,000 distinct CDR3 sequences, of which 22% are seen a single time; about 49% belongs to the top ten. What was sequenced was blood. The receptors were sampled from a woman between 65 and 79 years old with Graves' ophthalmopathy.

A few counts support this clonotype. The chain employs TRBV20-1 and TRBJ2-3; 10 bases are shared with TRBD2. Germline V gene data show CDR1 as DFQATT and CDR2 as SNEGSKA (reference sequence). Trimming cost V 2 bases and J 0 bases; bases outside gene matches: 8. This CDR3 is 17 amino acids long. The CDR3 DNA reads TGCAGTGCTAGACCCCCTAAAGCGGGAGGGAGCACAGATACGCAGTATTTT. Amino acid sequence: CSARPPKAGGSTDTQYF.

This clonotype has a count of ten or more. This chain connects TRBV28 to TRBJ2-7; D possibly corresponds to TRBD2 (6 bases). The ends were cut back, 6 bases at V and 6 bases at J, with 21 bases in the middle. The CDR3 is 15 amino acids. Germline loops: CDR1 MDHEN, CDR2 SYDVKM. CDR3 amino acids: CASRTGGASRREQYF. In nucleotides, the CDR3 is TGTGCCAGCAGAACCGGGGGAGCGTCAAGGCGCGAGCAGTACTTC.

This clonotype showed up just a few times. This sequence joins TRBV5-1 and TRBJ1-1; 9 bases are shared with TRBD1. Germline V lookup: CDR1 SGHRS, CDR2 YFSETQ. This CDR3 region has 14 residues. J lost 5 bases, V lost 3 bases, and 5 bases had no gene match. This chain's CDR3 is CASSSGQGRTEAFF. In DNA, the CDR3 is TGCGCCAGCAGCTCAGGACAGGGGAGAACTGAAGCTTTCTTT. The variable domain in full, completed from reference TRBV5-1 and TRBJ1-1, reads KAGVTQTPRYLIKTRGQQVTLSCSPISGHRSVSWYQQTPGQGLQFLFEYFSETQRNKGNFPGRFSGRQFSNSRSEMNVSTLELGDSALYLCASSSGQGRTEAFFGQGTRLTVV.

The chain has TRBV12-3 or TRBV12-4 and TRBJ2-6, with 12 bases fitting TRBD1. The CDR3 runs to 18 residues. V was pared by 6 bases and J by 3 bases, with 9 bases of the junction left unmatched. DNA for the CDR3: TGTGCCAGCAGGGATCCGGGACAGGGGGCATTTGGGGCCAACGTCCTGACTTTC. Residues: CASRDPGQGAFGANVLTF.

The chain links TRBV7-2 to TRBJ2-5; D not certain. V was pared by 1 base and J by 5 bases, with 11 bases between. Germline assignment: CDR1 SGHTA and CDR2 FQGNSA. There are 14 residues in the CDR3. The chain's CDR3 is CASSLGASRETQYF. The CDR3 DNA follows: TGTGCCAGCAGCTTAGGGGCCTCTCGGGAGACCCAGTACTTC. Complete variable domain (other parts from reference TRBV7-2 and TRBJ2-5): GAGVSQSPSNKVTEKGKDVELRCDPISGHTALYWYRQSLGQGLEFLIYFQGNSAPDKSGLPSDRFSAERTGGSVSTLTIQRTQQEDSAVYLCASSLGASRETQYFGPGTRLLVL.

The chain joins TRBV2 to TRBJ2-4; D unclear. From germline, CDR1 is SNHLY and CDR2 FYNNEI. V shed 7 bases and J shed 3 bases, with 13 bases lying between them. The CDR3 is 14 amino acids. As DNA, the CDR3 is TGTGCCAGCAACCCGAGGCTTGTCAAAAACATTCAGTACTTC. This gives the protein CASNPRLVKNIQYF.

This clonotype was seen a handful of times. V is TRBV20-1 and J is TRBJ1-5, with D possibly matching TRBD1 (5 bases). This CDR3 comprises 15 residues. Germline CDR1 reads DFQATT; CDR2 reads SNEGSKA (reference sequence). Trimming shortened V by 4 bases and J by 2 bases, and 15 bases separated the two germline ends. The CDR3 DNA sequence: TGCAGTGCTAAGGACGCAGGGCCGGGCAATCAGCCCCAGCATTTT. Amino acid sequence: CSAKDAGPGNQPQHF.

At least ten counts were recorded for this clonotype. The V gene is TRBV5-5, the J gene TRBJ2-3; D remains ambiguous. Germline lookup yields CDR1 SGHKS and CDR2 YYEKEE (reference sequence). V was pared by 4 bases and J by 1 base, with 10 bases between. This CDR3 contains 14 residues. Here the CDR3 reads CASSPLVRTDTQYF. The CDR3 DNA is TGTGCCAGCAGCCCCCTAGTTCGCACAGATACGCAGTATTTT.

This clonotype appeared many times. The J gene is TRBJ2-7, the V gene TRBV2; the match to TRBD2 covers 8 bases. The CDR3 is made up of 14 amino acids. CDR1 and CDR2 (germline): SNHLY, FYNNEI. Trimming at V came to 2 bases and at J to 3 bases, leaving 3 bases not matched to a gene. Here the CDR3 reads CASSERGRIYEQYF. The CDR3 DNA reads TGTGCCAGCAGTGAACGCGGGAGGATCTACGAGCAGTACTTC. Full variable domain (missing parts from reference TRBV2 and TRBJ2-7): EPEVTQTPSHQVTQMGQEVILRCVPISNHLYFYWYRQILGQKVEFLVSFYNNEISEKSEIFDDQFSVERPDGSNFTLKIRSTKLEDSAMYFCASSERGRIYEQYFGPGTRLTVT.

The chain joins TRBV6-1 to TRBJ1-2; 9 nucleotides align to TRBD1. Unmatched junction bases numbered 16, after V lost 3 bases and J lost 8 bases. This CDR3 has 17 amino acids. Per the germline V gene, CDR1 is MNHNS and CDR2 is SASEGT. The DNA for the CDR3 is TGTGCCAGCAGTGATTCCCCGCGGACAGGGGCATCGCGGGGCTACACCTTC. This codes for CASSDSPRTGASRGYTF.

V and J are TRBV28 and TRBJ2-7; 7 bases are shared with TRBD2. Trimming removed 11 bases from V and 4 bases from J; junction bases left unmatched: 14. CDR1 MDHEN and CDR2 SYDVKM come from the germline V gene. The CDR3 extends over 14 amino acids. The CDR3 sequence is CAGGGGRTDYEQYF. The CDR3 bases are TGTGCCGGGGGGGGGGGGAGGACTGATTACGAGCAGTACTTC.

This sequence joins TRBV7-2 and TRBJ2-2; TRBD2 matches at 9 bases. Germline V gene lookup returns CDR1 SGHTA and CDR2 FQGNSA. The V gene end was trimmed by 1 base and the J gene end by 5 bases; junction bases not matched to a gene: 5. This CDR3 has 16 residues. The CDR3 sequence: CASSLGGSGRTGELFF. CDR3 nucleotides: TGTGCCAGCAGCTTAGGGGGTAGCGGGAGAACCGGGGAGCTGTTTTTT.

V gene TRBV7-9 combines with J gene TRBJ2-1; 7 positions agree with TRBD2. This CDR3 has 15 amino acids. V lost 6 bases and J lost 0; bases outside the gene matches: 5. CDR1 SEHNR and CDR2 FQNEAQ come from the germline V gene (reference sequence). The CDR3 DNA reads TGTGCCAGCAGGGAGGGACTAAGCTCCTACAATGAGCAGTTCTTC. Protein product: CASREGLSSYNEQFF.

This clonotype occurred many times. V gene TRBV12-3 or TRBV12-4 combines with J gene TRBJ1-2, with 8 bases that match TRBD1. V lost 6 bases to trimming and J lost 0 bases; unmatched junction nucleotides: 9. This CDR3 has 16 amino acids. The CDR3 nucleotides are TGTGCCAGCAGACATTACGGGGACAGGTCTAACTATGGCTACACCTTC. This translates into CASRHYGDRSNYGYTF.

This rearrangement joins TRBV27 to TRBJ2-7; 11 bases fit TRBD2. The germline V gene has CDR1 MNHEY and CDR2 SMNVEV (reference sequence). The CDR3 covers 15 residues. With 5 bases clipped from V and 5 bases from J, the junction kept 8 bases outside the gene matches. This CDR3 is CASSLGTSGKNEQYF. The CDR3 DNA reads as TGTGCCAGCAGTCTGGGGACTAGCGGAAAGAACGAGCAGTACTTC.

The V gene is TRBV12-3 or TRBV12-4, the J gene TRBJ1-3; TRBD1 might be the D (5 bases). Between the trimmed V and J ends, which lost 3 bases and 4 bases, there was a span of 10 bases. CDR3 length equals 14 residues. The CDR3 loop is CASSFRQGGNTIYF. The CDR3, as DNA: TGTGCCAGCAGTTTCCGCCAGGGCGGAAACACCATATATTTT.

This clonotype occurred a few times. The chain couples TRBV6-9 to TRBJ2-1; D might be TRBD2 (7 bases). Per the germline V gene, CDR1 is MNHGY and CDR2 is SVAAGI. CDR3 size: 15 residues. With 3 bases removed from V and 5 bases from J, the gap between germline ends came to 14 bases. CDR3: CASSYGGRENNEQFF. CDR3 in DNA: TGTGCCAGCAGTTACGGGGGGCGGGAGAACAATGAGCAGTTCTTC.

The V call is TRBV30, the J call TRBJ2-7; 7 nucleotides agree with TRBD2. The J segment lost 2 bases and the V segment lost 3 bases, leaving 7 bases of the junction unmatched. Germline values: CDR1 GTSNPN, CDR2 SVGIG (reference sequence). CDR3 size: 14 residues. The CDR3, as DNA: TGTGCCTGGAGGACAGCGGGATCGACCTACGAGCAGTACTTC. This sequence encodes CAWRTAGSTYEQYF.

Notes on this clonotype: A much bigger clone sits one base away, suggesting this may be a read error. The CDR3 is CASSSSARAADTQYF. CDR3 in DNA: TGTGCCAGCAGCTCGTCGGCAAGGGCCGCAGATACGCAGTATTTT. The chain recombines TRBV28 with TRBJ2-3; no firm D call. The CDR3 totals 15 residues. Germline CDR1 is MDHEN and CDR2 is SYDVKM. Deletions cut 6 bases from V and 4 bases from J, with 17 bases between.

J is TRBJ1-1 and V is TRBV29-1; maybe TRBD1 (5 bases). Germline CDR1 and CDR2: SQVTM and ANQGSEA. The length of the CDR3 is 13 residues. With 6 bases removed from V and 1 base from J, the gap between germline ends came to 12 bases. The CDR3 loop reads CSVLAGPNTEAFF. The CDR3 DNA is TGCAGCGTCCTAGCAGGGCCGAACACTGAAGCTTTCTTT.

This clonotype has a count of ten or more. The chain recombines TRBV12-3 or TRBV12-4 with TRBJ2-7; D gene unclear. The CDR3 is 11 residues long. With 5 bases removed from V and 5 bases from J, the gap between germline ends came to 7 bases. The CDR3 DNA reads TGTGCCAGCAGTAGTTGGGACGAGCAGTACTTC. Its translation: CASSSWDEQYF.

This clonotype was seen a handful of times. The V gene is TRBV6-5, the J gene TRBJ2-3; possible D gene TRBD2, 6 bases. CDR3 size: 15 residues. V was pared by 3 bases and J by 2 bases, with 12 bases between. Germline V lookup: CDR1 MNHEY, CDR2 SVGAGI. Here the CDR3 reads CASSYTGDSTDTQYF. The CDR3 nucleotides are TGTGCCAGCAGTTATACCGGGGACTCCACAGATACGCAGTATTTT.

The chain carries TRBV12-5 and TRBJ1-3, with D unresolved. V lost 1 base, J lost 0 bases, and 4 bases lay in between. From germline, CDR1 is LGHNT and CDR2 FRNRAP. The CDR3 has 14 amino acids. CDR3 nucleotides: TGTGCTAGTGGTTTGGACGGCTCTGGAAACACCATATATTTT. Protein: CASGLDGSGNTIYF.

This clonotype showed up many times. The chain has TRBV6-2 or TRBV6-3 and TRBJ2-5; D may be TRBD2 (6 bases). This CDR3 region has 14 residues. V was clipped by 5 bases and J by 5 bases, with 15 bases between them. Germline CDR1 and CDR2: MNHEY and SVGEGT. The CDR3 is CASSGGGELETQYF. The CDR3 DNA reads as TGTGCCAGCAGTGGCGGCGGGGAGCTGGAGACCCAGTACTTC.

The chain links TRBV15 to TRBJ1-2; D not resolved. The V gene's germline CDR1 is LNHNV and CDR2 YYDKDF (reference sequence). This CDR3 is 14 amino acids long. V shed 5 bases and J shed 4 bases, with 14 bases lying between them. The CDR3 loop reads CATSPRTLGYGYTF. CDR3 in DNA: TGTGCCACCAGCCCCCGGACCTTGGGCTATGGCTACACCTTC.

The V gene is TRBV5-1, the J gene TRBJ2-2; possibly TRBD1 for D (5 bases). CDR1 and CDR2 (germline): SGHRS, YFSETQ. V dropped 3 bases and J dropped 0 bases, with 9 bases sitting between them. This CDR3 is built from 15 residues. Written as DNA, the CDR3 is TGCGCCAGCAGCTCCGACAGCGCGAACACCGGGGAGCTGTTTTTT. Translated, it gives CASSSDSANTGELFF.

A few counts support this clonotype. The V and J genes are TRBV12-5 and TRBJ1-1; D not certain. The V end lost 3 bases, the J end lost 2 bases, and 7 bases lay between the germline ends. This CDR3 is 13 amino acids long. CDR1 and CDR2 from the germline V gene are LGHNT and FRNRAP. In DNA, the CDR3 is TGTGCTAGTGGTTTCGGGGTAAACACTGAAGCTTTCTTT. Encoded protein: CASGFGVNTEAFF.

The V gene is TRBV5-1, the J gene TRBJ1-1; tentative D call: TRBD1 (6 bases). There are 16 residues in the CDR3. From germline, CDR1 is SGHRS and CDR2 YFSETQ. Between the trimmed V and J ends, which lost 4 bases and 3 bases, there was a span of 19 bases. Here the CDR3 reads CASSRNRASDYTEAFF. CDR3 nucleotides: TGCGCCAGCAGCCGGAACAGGGCCTCGGATTACACTGAAGCTTTCTTT.

With respect to this clonotype: Since no conserved phenylalanine or tryptophan closes the CDR3, a read error is the likely cause. The chain links TRBV19 to TRBJ2-3; D is possibly TRBD1 (5 bases). Trimming pared 4 bases from V and 2 bases from J, leaving 16 bases between. The germline V gene has CDR1 LNHDA and CDR2 SQIVND (reference sequence). The CDR3 spans 16 residues. CDR3 sequence: CASSTSPRDVTDTQYL. CDR3 DNA: TGTGCCAGTAGTACCTCCCCCAGGGATGTCACAGATACGCAGTATCTT.